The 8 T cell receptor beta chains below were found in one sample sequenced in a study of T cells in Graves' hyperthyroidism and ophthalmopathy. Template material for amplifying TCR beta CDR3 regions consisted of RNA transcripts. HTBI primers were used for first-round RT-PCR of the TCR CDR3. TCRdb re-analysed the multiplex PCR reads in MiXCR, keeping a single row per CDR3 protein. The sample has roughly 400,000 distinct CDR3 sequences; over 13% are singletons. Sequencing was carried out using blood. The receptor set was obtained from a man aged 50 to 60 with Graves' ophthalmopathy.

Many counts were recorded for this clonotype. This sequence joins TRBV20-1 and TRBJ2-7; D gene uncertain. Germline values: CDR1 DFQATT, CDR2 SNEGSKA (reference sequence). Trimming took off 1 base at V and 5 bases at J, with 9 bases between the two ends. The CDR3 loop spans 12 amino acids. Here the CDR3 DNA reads TGCAGTGCTAGAGTCCCCGGAGACGAGCAGTACTTC. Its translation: CSARVPGDEQYF.

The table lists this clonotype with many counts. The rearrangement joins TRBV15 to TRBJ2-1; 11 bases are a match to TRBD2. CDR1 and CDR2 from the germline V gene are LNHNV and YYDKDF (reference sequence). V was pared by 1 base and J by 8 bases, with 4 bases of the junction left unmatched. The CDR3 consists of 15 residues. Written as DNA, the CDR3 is TGTGCCACCAGCAGAGCTACTAGCGGGAGTTATGAGCAGTTCTTC. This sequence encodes CATSRATSGSYEQFF.

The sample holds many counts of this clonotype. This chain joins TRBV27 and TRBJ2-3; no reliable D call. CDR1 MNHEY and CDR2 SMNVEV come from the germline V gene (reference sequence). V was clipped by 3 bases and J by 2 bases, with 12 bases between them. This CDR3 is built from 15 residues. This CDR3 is CASSLTRQLTDTQYF. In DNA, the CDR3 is TGTGCCAGCAGTTTGACCCGCCAGCTCACAGATACGCAGTATTTT.

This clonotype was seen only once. CDR3 residues: CASSPGQVGGYTF. As DNA, the CDR3 is TGTGCCAGCAGTCCTGGACAGGTGGGGGGCTACACCTTC. V usage is TRBV27 and J usage is TRBJ1-2, with 7 bases matching TRBD1. The CDR3 loop spans 13 amino acids. V shed 5 bases, J shed 8 bases, and the junction held 8 bases outside the gene matches. CDR1 is MNHEY and CDR2 is SMNVEV in the germline V gene (reference sequence).

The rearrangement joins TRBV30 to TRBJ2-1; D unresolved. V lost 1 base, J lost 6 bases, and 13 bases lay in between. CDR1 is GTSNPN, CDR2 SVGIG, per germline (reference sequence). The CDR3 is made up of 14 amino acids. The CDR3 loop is CAWSAPNPVNEQFF. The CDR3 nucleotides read TGTGCCTGGAGTGCCCCAAACCCTGTCAATGAGCAGTTCTTC.

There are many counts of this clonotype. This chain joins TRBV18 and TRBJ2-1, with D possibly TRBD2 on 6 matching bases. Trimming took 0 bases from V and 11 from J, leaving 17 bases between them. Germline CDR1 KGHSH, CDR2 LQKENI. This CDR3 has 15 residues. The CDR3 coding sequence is TGTGCCAGCTCACCACCGGGAAGGGGAGGAGAAAAGCAGTTCTTC. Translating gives CASSPPGRGGEKQFF.

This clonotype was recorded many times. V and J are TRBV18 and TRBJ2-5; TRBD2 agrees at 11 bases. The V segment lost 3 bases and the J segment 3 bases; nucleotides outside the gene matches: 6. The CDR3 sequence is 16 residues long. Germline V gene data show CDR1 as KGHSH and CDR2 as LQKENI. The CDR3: CASSPYPLAGEETQYF. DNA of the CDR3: TGTGCCAGCTCACCTTACCCACTAGCGGGAGAAGAGACCCAGTACTTC.

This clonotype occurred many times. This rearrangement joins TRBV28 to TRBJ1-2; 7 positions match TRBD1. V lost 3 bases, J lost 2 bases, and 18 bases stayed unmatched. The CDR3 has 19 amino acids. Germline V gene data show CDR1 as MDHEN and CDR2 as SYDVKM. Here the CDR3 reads CASSLAGRGRQGSNYGYTF. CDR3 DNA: TGTGCCAGCAGTTTGGCCGGGAGGGGAAGACAGGGATCAAACTATGGCTACACCTTC.